The present T cell receptor (beta chain) was sequenced within a study of Ad26.COV2.S vaccination and SARS-CoV-2 variants. Broader study findings: A substantial breadth of spike-specific CD8+ and CD4+ T cell responses after vaccination has been reported.

J was trimmed by 2 bases and V by 7 bases; bases with no gene match: 2. Per germline, CDR1 MNHEY and CDR2 SMNVEV (reference sequence). CDR3 length: 13 amino acids. Generated by immunoSEQ multiplex PCR, the TCRdb table keeps only in-frame clones and is missing some. Among around 86,000 clones listed, less than 85% were seen once. Remarks on this clone: What it binds is not known. This sample also contains other DNA sequences that code for the same CDR3.

The TCR originated in a human donor who had recovered from COVID-19. The chain carries TRBV27 and TRBJ2-7; TRBD1 matches 10 bases. The source material was peripheral blood, sampled after recovery from COVID-19. CDR3 coding DNA: TGTGCCAGCACCGGGACAGGGGCCTACGAGCAGTACTTC. Amino acid sequence: CASTGTGAYEQYF.